The clone carrying this T cell receptor beta chain was seen just once. No antigen is known for it. Different DNA sequences within this sample yield the same CDR3. This entry comes from a study of shared clonotypes between healthy human individuals. Trimming pared 2 bases from V and 4 bases from J, leaving 11 bases between. Per germline, CDR1 MNHEY and CDR2 SVGAGI. The CDR3 totals 15 residues. The data were produced by immunoSEQ multiplex PCR, yet TCRdb's version contains in-frame clones alone and is incomplete. This repertoire shows about 1,800,000 clones, about 95% found once; its top ten account for 1.2%. CD45RO-negative, CCR7-positively selected cells formed the naive CD8 fraction, excluding terminally differentiated effector memory CD45RA+ cells. The study, taken as a whole, reports: Having only a few donors restricted how much genetic and exposure-history diversity was captured.

The sequence came from a man in his late teens or twenties in good health. Sequences were obtained from naive CD8+ T cells sorted from blood. The genes are TRBV6-5 and TRBJ2-2, with D perhaps matching TRBD1 (5 bases). The chain's CDR3 is CASSYGALGTGELFF. As DNA, the CDR3 is TGTGCCAGCAGTTACGGGGCCTTAGGCACCGGGGAGCTGTTTTTT.